This T cell receptor (beta chain) was recorded in a study of OX40 agonist ivuxolimab in advanced cancers. In terms of the full investigation: Ivuxolimab, which targeted the costimulatory receptor OX40 (CD134), was an agonistic, fully human IgG2 monoclonal antibody. Intravenous ivuxolimab was administered to patients every 2 weeks at six dose levels: 0.01, 0.1, 0.3, 1.5, 3 and 10 mg/kg. Of the roughly 52 patients in dose escalation, about 20 had hepatocellular carcinoma, around 15 had melanoma, 9 had renal cell carcinoma and 9 had head and neck cancer. A male proportion of approximately 83% and a mean age of approximately 62 years, ranging from about 23 to 90, were recorded for the dose-escalation cohort. Patients were allowed to have had prior anti-PD-1, anti-PD-L1 or anti-CTLA-4 therapy, and 30% to 50% of the dose-escalation patients had previously received checkpoint inhibitors. Partial responses occurred in three dose-escalation patients, of whom one had hepatocellular carcinoma and two had cutaneous melanoma. Peripheral TCRbeta sequencing aimed to test whether ivuxolimab altered TCR sequence diversity and caused clonal T-cell expansion. The monotherapy dose-escalation portion (N ≈ 50 patients) of the phase I ivuxolimab trial is reported in the paper.

For sequencing of the TCRbeta CDR3 region, genomic DNA was extracted from the sorted cells. The immunoSEQ Assay was used to sequence the TCRbeta CDR3 regions. In its TCRdb copy, this immuneACCESS table keeps in-frame sequences only and misses some clones. Where compared with another copy, unresolved V genes explain less than half of these, and the others have no known cause. This sample comprises tens of thousands of clones, around 84% of them detected only once. About 1.1% of the sample is in the top ten clones. Worth noting for this clone: The antigen it binds to is not known. Nothing much larger sits one base from this clone, and base qualities are not available.

At the junction V is shortened by 2 bases and J by 2 bases, with 12 bases in between. The germline V gene (reference sequence) provides CDR1 SEHNR and CDR2 FQNEAQ. The cysteine opens and the phenylalanine closes a CDR3 of 15 amino acids. The CDR3 DNA has 45 bases and is translated from base 1. Study-level results and caveats: The antigen specificity of the peripheral T cells that underwent clonal expansion was not determined. Low levels of normalized T-cell clonal expansion were also seen in some patients who did not respond. After ivuxolimab, CD8+ T cells had more expanded clones than CD4+ T cells on average. In partial responders in the 0.1-3.0 mg/kg groups, normalized peripheral clonal expansion was found to be among the lowest, especially among CD8+ T cells. At doses of 0.1 to 3.0 mg/kg, clonal expansion of both CD4+ and CD8+ T cells in blood was seen between baseline and week 6.

The trial excluded patients who had a history of autoimmune disease or who were on systemic immunosuppression. Peripheral blood for TCR sequencing was collected from all dose cohorts at baseline, on cycle 4 day 1, and on cycle 7 day 1. The samples were drawn from a first-in-human, open-label, multicenter phase I dose-escalation trial of ivuxolimab. The trial enrolled adults with locally advanced or metastatic head and neck squamous cell, hepatocellular, melanoma or renal cell carcinoma. Before TCR sequencing, CD4+ T cells and CD8+ T cells were sorted from peripheral blood as separate populations. The chain links TRBV7-9 with TRBJ1-1; the D gene assignment is ambiguous. This TCR came from an adult with an advanced solid tumor such as melanoma, head and neck, liver or kidney cancer. This specimen consisted of CD4+ or CD8+ T cells sorted from blood, obtained in a trial of the OX40 agonist ivuxolimab. The CDR3 reads as follows: CASSLFSGDNTEAFF. The nucleotides are TGTGCCAGCAGCTTATTTAGTGGAGACAACACTGAAGCTTTCTTT.